A selection of T cell receptor beta chains follows, all from one sample in a study of cytomegalovirus exposure and HLA in healthy donors. Libraries were prepared by immunoSEQ multiplex PCR; TCRdb keeps only in-frame clonotypes and omits some of them. Of 150,000 to 200,000 clones listed, around 77% were seen once; the top ten hold 3.7%. The specimen sequenced was PBMCs. The origin of the receptors is a man in his thirties or forties in good health and CMV-seropositive. Both conserved end residues are part of each CDR3. D genes are given only for firm matches. Only part of the rows carry a size: once, few, many, or a class if the clone is expanded.

J gene,clone size,V gene,D gene,CDR3 DNA,CDR3 protein
TRBJ2-7,few,TRBV27,TRBD1,TGTGCCAGCAGTCATGGACAGGGCTACGAGCAGTACTTC,CASSHGQGYEQYF
TRBJ2-7,once,TRBV30,-,TGTGCCTGGGGCTGGGCCCTCCCCGGCGAGCAGTACTTC,CAWGWALPGEQYF
TRBJ2-6,-,TRBV6-5,-,TGTGCCAGCAGTTACCCCCCTAACTCTGGGGCCAACGTCCTGACTTTC,CASSYPPNSGANVLTF
TRBJ2-4,-,TRBV4-1,-,TGCGCCAGCAGCCCCGGGGGGCTCCGGGGCATTCAGTACTTC,CASSPGGLRGIQYF
TRBJ1-6,-,TRBV4-3,TRBD1,TGCGCCAGCAGCCAAGCCTTGCAGGGGGCTGAGTCACCCCTCCACTTT,CASSQALQGAESPLHF
TRBJ2-3,-,TRBV28,TRBD1,TGTGCCAGCAGTTTAATCCAGGGGGCTAGCACAGATACGCAGTATTTT,CASSLIQGASTDTQYF
TRBJ2-7,-,TRBV29-1,-,TGCAGCGTTGATGGTCAGGGCTCCTACGAGCAGTACTTC,CSVDGQGSYEQYF
TRBJ2-6,-,TRBV6-5,-,TGTGCCAGCAGGGGCGGGGTCTCTGGGGCCAACGTCCTGACTTTC,CASRGGVSGANVLTF
TRBJ2-3,once,TRBV7-9,-,TGTGCCAGCAGCTCGCAGTCTAGCGACACAGATACGCAGTATTTT,CASSSQSSDTDTQYF
TRBJ2-7,-,TRBV7-2,-,TGTGCCAGCAGCCCATACCGGGGGGCGGGGGAGCAGTACTTC,CASSPYRGAGEQYF
TRBJ1-2,-,TRBV5-1,TRBD1,TGCGCCAGCAGCGATGGACAGGGGGACTATGGCTACACCTTC,CASSDGQGDYGYTF
TRBJ2-7,-,TRBV10-1,TRBD2,TGCGCCACCCAAGGGCGGGGGTCCGAGCAGTACTTC,CATQGRGSEQYF
TRBJ2-2,-,TRBV6-5,-,TGTGCCAGCAGTTACTGGATACCCGGGGACACCGGGGAGCTGTTTTTT,CASSYWIPGDTGELFF
TRBJ2-5,few,TRBV2,TRBD2,TGTGCCAGCAGTGAATCTCGAGCGGGGGGGCAAGGGACCCAGTACTTC,CASSESRAGGQGTQYF
TRBJ2-5,-,TRBV30,-,TGTGCCTGGACACAGGGTTTCCAAGAGACCCAGTACTTC,CAWTQGFQETQYF
TRBJ2-3,-,TRBV6-4,TRBD1,TGTGCCAGCAGTGAGCAGGGGGGCACAGATACGCAGTATTTT,CASSEQGGTDTQYF
TRBJ2-1,-,TRBV6-5,-,TGTGCCAGCAGTTACTCGCTCGACTCCCAATACAATGAGCAGTTCTTC,CASSYSLDSQYNEQFF
TRBJ2-3,-,TRBV2,TRBD2,TGTGCCAGCAAGAGACTAGCGGGGGTGATGGATACGCAGTATTTT,CASKRLAGVMDTQYF
TRBJ2-5,-,TRBV12-5,-,TGTGCTAGTGGTACTACGACAGGCCAAGAGACCCAGTACTTC,CASGTTTGQETQYF
TRBJ1-5,-,TRBV30,TRBD1,TGTGCCTGGAACAGGGGAAGAGGTCAGCCCCAGCATTTT,CAWNRGRGQPQHF
TRBJ2-5,-,TRBV15,-,TGTGCCACTTCCCGGCAGGGACAAGAGACCCAGTACTTC,CATSRQGQETQYF
TRBJ2-1,-,TRBV6-4,TRBD2,TGTGCCAGCAGTGACGTTGCGGGGGGGTCCAATGAGCAGTTCTTC,CASSDVAGGSNEQFF
TRBJ2-5,few,TRBV10-3,TRBD2,TGTGCCATCGGGGAGGGACTCTCGGAGACCCAGTACTTC,CAIGEGLSETQYF
TRBJ2-1,-,TRBV4-3,TRBD1,TGCGCCAGCAGCCAACCGGGACAGAACTACAATGAGCAGTTCTTC,CASSQPGQNYNEQFF
TRBJ2-5,-,TRBV28,-,TGTGCCAGCAGTTTCTACAGGGCCCAAGAGACCCAGTACTTC,CASSFYRAQETQYF
TRBJ2-5,-,TRBV7-7,-,TGTGCCAGCAGCTCCGGACTCGAAGAGACCCAGTACTTC,CASSSGLEETQYF
TRBJ2-7,few,TRBV30,-,TGTGCCTGGAGTGAAGGGGCGCTTAACGAGCAGTACTTC,CAWSEGALNEQYF
TRBJ2-4,-,TRBV7-2,-,TGTGCCAGCAGCCTCCGTGTTGTCAAAAACATTCAGTACTTC,CASSLRVVKNIQYF
TRBJ2-3,-,TRBV6-1,-,TGTGCCAGCAGAAGGACTCAAACTAGCACAGATACGCAGTATTTT,CASRRTQTSTDTQYF
TRBJ1-1,-,TRBV7-9,TRBD1,TGTGCCAGCAGCCCCCAGGGACAGACAAACACTGAAGCTTTCTTT,CASSPQGQTNTEAFF
TRBJ2-7,-,TRBV5-4,-,TGTGCCAGCAGCCCGATGGAGGGGTACGAGCAGTACTTC,CASSPMEGYEQYF
TRBJ2-7,-,TRBV7-3,-,TGTGCCAGCAGCTTAACACAGAGCTCCTACGAGCAGTACTTC,CASSLTQSSYEQYF
TRBJ2-5,few,TRBV7-9,TRBD1,TGTGCCAGCAGCCCAGCTATGACAGGGGGCCAAAAGACCCAGTACTTC,CASSPAMTGGQKTQYF
TRBJ2-7,-,TRBV7-6,TRBD1,TGTGCCAGCAGCTTACCGGGACAGGGCAACGAGCAGTACTTC,CASSLPGQGNEQYF
TRBJ1-6,-,TRBV9,TRBD1,TGTGCCAGCAGCGTAGGCCAGGGGGATTCACCCCTCCACTTT,CASSVGQGDSPLHF
TRBJ1-3,once,TRBV30,-,TGTGCCTGGAGTGTAGGAGGGCGAGGAAACACCATATATTTT,CAWSVGGRGNTIYF
TRBJ1-1,-,TRBV7-6,-,TGTGCCAGCAGCCCATCAATGAACACTGAAGCTTTCTTT,CASSPSMNTEAFF
TRBJ2-7,-,TRBV5-6,TRBD1,TGTGCCAGCAACCGGGACAGGGTATCCGAGCAGTACTTC,CASNRDRVSEQYF